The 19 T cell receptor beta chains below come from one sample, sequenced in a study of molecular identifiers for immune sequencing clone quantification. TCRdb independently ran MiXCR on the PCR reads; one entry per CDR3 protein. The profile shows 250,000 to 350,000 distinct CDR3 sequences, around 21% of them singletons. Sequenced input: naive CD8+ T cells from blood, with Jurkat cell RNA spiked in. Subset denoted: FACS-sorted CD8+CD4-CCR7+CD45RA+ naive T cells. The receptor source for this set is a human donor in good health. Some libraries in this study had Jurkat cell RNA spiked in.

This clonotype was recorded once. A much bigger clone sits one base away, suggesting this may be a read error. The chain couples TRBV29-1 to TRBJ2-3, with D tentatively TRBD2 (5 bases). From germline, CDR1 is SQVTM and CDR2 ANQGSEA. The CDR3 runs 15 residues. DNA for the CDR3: TGCAGCGTTGAAGATGTAGGGCCTAGCACAGATGCGCAGTATTTT. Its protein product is CSVEDVGPSTDAQYF.

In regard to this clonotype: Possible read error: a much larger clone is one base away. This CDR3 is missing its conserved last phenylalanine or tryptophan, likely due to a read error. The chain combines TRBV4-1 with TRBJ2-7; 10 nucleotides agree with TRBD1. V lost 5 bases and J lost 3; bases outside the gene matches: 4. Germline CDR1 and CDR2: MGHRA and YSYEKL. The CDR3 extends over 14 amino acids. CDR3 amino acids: CASSYRDRGYEQYL. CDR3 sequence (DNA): TGCGCCAGCAGCTACCGGGACAGGGGCTACGAGCAGTACCTC.

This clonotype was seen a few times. Here the CDR3 DNA reads TGTGCCAGCAGTCTTTGGGGGGAGCAGTATTTT. It yields the protein CASSLWGEQYF. The rearrangement joins TRBV6-2 or TRBV6-3 to TRBJ2-3, with a possible D match to TRBD2 (6 bases). The CDR3 is 11 residues long. Between the trimmed V and J ends, which lost 5 bases and 11 bases, there was a span of 11 bases. Germline values: CDR1 MNHEY, CDR2 SVGEGT.

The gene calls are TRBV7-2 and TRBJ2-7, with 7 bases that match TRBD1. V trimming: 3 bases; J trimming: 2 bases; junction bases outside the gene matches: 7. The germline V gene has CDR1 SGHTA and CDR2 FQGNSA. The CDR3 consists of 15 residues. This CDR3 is CASSFAPGTAYEQYF. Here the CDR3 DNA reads TGTGCCAGCAGCTTCGCCCCCGGGACAGCCTACGAGCAGTACTTC.

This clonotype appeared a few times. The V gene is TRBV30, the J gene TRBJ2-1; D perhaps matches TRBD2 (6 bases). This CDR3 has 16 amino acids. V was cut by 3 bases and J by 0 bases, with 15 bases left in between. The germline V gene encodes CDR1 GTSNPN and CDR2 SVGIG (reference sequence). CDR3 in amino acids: CAWRWRGRGSYNEQFF. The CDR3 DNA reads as TGTGCCTGGAGATGGAGGGGACGAGGCTCCTACAATGAGCAGTTCTTC.

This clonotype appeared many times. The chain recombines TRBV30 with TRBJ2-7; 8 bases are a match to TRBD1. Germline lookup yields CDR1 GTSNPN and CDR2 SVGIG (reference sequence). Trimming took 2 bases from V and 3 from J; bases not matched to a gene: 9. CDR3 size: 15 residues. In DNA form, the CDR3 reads TGTGCCTGGAGTACGGACAGGGCTAGACTCTACGAGCAGTACTTC. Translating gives CAWSTDRARLYEQYF.

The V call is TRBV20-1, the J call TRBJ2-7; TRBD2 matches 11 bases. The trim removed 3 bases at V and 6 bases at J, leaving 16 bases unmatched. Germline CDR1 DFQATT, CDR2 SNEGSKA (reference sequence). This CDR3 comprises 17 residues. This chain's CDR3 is CSASYTPTSGSIGEQYF. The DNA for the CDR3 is TGCAGTGCTAGCTATACCCCAACTAGCGGGAGTATTGGCGAGCAGTACTTC.

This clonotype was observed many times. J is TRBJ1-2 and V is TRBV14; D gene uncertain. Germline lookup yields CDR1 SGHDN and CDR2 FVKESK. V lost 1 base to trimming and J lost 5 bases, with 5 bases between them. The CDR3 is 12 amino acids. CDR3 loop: CASSQASYGYTF. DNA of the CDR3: TGTGCCAGCAGCCAAGCGAGTTATGGCTACACCTTC.

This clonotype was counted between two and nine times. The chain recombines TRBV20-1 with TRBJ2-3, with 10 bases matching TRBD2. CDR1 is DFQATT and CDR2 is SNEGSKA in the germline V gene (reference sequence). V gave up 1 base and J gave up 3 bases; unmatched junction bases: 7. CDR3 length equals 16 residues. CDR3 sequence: CSARGLAGAGTDTQYF. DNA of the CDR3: TGCAGTGCTAGAGGGCTAGCGGGGGCAGGGACAGATACGCAGTATTTT.

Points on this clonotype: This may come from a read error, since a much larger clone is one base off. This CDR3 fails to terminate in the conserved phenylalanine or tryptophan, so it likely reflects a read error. The CDR3 sequence is CASSYSLTSGDTQYS. CDR3 in DNA: TGTGCCAGCAGTTACTCATTGACTAGTGGAGATACGCAGTATTCT. The chain recombines TRBV6-2 or TRBV6-3 with TRBJ2-3; a weak D match, TRBD2 (6 bases). The germline V gene has CDR1 MNHEY and CDR2 SVGEGT. The CDR3 covers 15 residues. The ends were cut back, 0 bases at V and 5 bases at J, with 12 bases in the middle.

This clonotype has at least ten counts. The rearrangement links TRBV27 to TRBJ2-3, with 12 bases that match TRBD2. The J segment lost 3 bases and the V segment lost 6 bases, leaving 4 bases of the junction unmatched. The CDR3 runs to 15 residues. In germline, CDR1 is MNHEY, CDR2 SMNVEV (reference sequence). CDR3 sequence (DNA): TGTGCCAGCAGAAAACTAGCGGGGGGTACAGATACGCAGTATTTT. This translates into CASRKLAGGTDTQYF.

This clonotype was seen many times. CDR3 nucleotides: TGTGCCAGCTTTGAGGCAGAGCAAGAGACCCAGTACTTC. It is translated as CASFEAEQETQYF. The genes are TRBV12-3 or TRBV12-4 and TRBJ2-5; D remains ambiguous. Trimming left V 8 bases short and J 2 bases short, with 12 bases between. The CDR3 has 13 amino acids.

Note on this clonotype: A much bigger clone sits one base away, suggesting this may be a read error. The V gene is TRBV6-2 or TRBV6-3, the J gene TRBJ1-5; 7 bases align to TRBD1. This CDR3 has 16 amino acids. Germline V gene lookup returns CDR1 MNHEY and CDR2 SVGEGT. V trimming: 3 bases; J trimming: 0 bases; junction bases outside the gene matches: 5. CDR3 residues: CASSYERGLSNQPQHF. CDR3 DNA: TGTGCCAGCAGTTATGAAAGGGGGCTTAGCAATCAGCCCCAGCATTTT.

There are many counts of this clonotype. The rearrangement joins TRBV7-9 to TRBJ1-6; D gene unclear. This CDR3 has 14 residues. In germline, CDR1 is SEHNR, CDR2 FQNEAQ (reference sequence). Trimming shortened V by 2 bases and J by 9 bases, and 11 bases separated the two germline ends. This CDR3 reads CASSLHEISSPLHF. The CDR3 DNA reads TGTGCCAGCAGCTTACATGAGATTTCTTCACCCCTCCACTTT.

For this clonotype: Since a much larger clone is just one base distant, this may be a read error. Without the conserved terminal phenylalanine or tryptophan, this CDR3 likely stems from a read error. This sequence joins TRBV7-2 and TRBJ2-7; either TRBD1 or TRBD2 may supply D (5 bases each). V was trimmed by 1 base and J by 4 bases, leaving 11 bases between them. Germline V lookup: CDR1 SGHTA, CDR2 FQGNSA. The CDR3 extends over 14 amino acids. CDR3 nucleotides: TGTGCCAGCAGCTTAGATGGGGGTTGGTACGAGCAGTACCTC. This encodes CASSLDGGWYEQYL.

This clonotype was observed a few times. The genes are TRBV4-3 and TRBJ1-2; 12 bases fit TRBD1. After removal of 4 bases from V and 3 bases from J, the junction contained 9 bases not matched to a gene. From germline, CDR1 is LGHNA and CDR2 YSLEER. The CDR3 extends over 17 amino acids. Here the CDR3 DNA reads TGCGCCAGCAGCCCCGGGACAGGGGGCGCGTCTTACTATGGCTACACCTTC. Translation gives CASSPGTGGASYYGYTF.

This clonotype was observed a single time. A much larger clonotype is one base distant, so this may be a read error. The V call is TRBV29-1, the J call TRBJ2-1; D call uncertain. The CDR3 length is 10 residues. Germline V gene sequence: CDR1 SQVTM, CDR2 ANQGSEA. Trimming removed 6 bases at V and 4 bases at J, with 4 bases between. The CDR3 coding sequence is TGCAGCGTCGCTTACAATGAGCAGTTCTTC. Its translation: CSVAYNEQFF.

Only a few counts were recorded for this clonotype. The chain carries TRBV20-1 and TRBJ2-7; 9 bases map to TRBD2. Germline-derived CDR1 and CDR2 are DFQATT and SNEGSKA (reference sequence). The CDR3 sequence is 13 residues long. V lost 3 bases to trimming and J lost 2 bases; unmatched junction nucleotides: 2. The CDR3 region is CSARPSGAYEQYF. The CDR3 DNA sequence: TGCAGTGCTAGGCCTAGCGGGGCCTACGAGCAGTACTTC.

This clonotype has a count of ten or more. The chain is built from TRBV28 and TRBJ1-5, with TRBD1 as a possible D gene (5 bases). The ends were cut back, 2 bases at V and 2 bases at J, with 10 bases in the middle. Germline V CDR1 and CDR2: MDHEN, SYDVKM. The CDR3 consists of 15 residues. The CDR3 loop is CASSLQGLGNQPQHF. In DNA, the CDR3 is TGTGCCAGCAGTTTACAGGGTTTGGGCAATCAGCCCCAGCATTTT.